This passage covers 8 T cell receptor beta chains from one sample sequenced in a study of vaccination and CD4 T cells after COVID-19. Antigens of these TCRs are unknown. Regarding treatment: roughly ten-day PBMC culture with coronavirus spike peptide pools or control peptides (ViraFEST assay). Sequenced with the Oncomine TCR Beta short-read assay was DNA taken from cultured CD4+ T cells. From the PCR reads, TCRdb called clonotypes with MiXCR, one entry per CDR3 protein. The profile shows 4,000 to 4,500 distinct CDR3 sequences, around two fifths of them singletons. The sequencing input was CD4+ T cells from blood, cultured in vitro. These receptors originate from a human donor who had recovered from COVID-19.

This sequence joins TRBV20-1 and TRBJ1-2, with 11 positions matching TRBD1. The J segment lost 3 bases and the V segment lost 2 bases, leaving 11 bases of the junction unmatched. Germline V gene data show CDR1 as DFQATT and CDR2 as SNEGSKA (reference sequence). CDR3 size: 17 residues. Written as DNA, the CDR3 is TGCAGTGCTAGATCACCGGGACAGGGGGAAGGATACTATGGCTACACCTTC. Translating gives CSARSPGQGEGYYGYTF.

The V gene is TRBV10-3, the J gene TRBJ2-3, with D possibly being TRBD2 (6 bases). This CDR3 is 13 amino acids long. V lost 10 bases and J 3 bases, leaving 14 bases between the germline ends. From germline, CDR1 is ENHRY and CDR2 SYGVKD. CDR3 DNA sequence: TGTGCCACCGACTCTGGGGGGACAGATACGCAGTATTTT. Translated, it gives CATDSGGTDTQYF.

The J gene is TRBJ1-1, the V gene TRBV7-9; D gene uncertain. CDR1 is SEHNR, CDR2 FQNEAQ, per germline (reference sequence). The V and J ends lost 5 bases and 4 bases respectively, with 17 bases between them. The length of the CDR3 is 15 residues. The CDR3 is CASSQLLGRSTEAFF. The DNA of the CDR3 is TGTGCCAGCAGCCAACTTTTAGGCAGGAGCACTGAAGCTTTCTTT.

V usage is TRBV20-1 and J usage is TRBJ2-1, with TRBD2 identical over 13 bases. The V gene end was trimmed by 3 bases and the J gene end by 2 bases; junction bases not matched to a gene: 7. The germline CDR1 and CDR2 sequences are DFQATT and SNEGSKA (reference sequence). The length of the CDR3 is 17 residues. The CDR3 bases are TGCAGTGCTAGGCCCGGACTAGCGGGAGAGACCTACAATGAGCAGTTCTTC. Protein product: CSARPGLAGETYNEQFF.

This clonotype qualifies as medium-sized. The rearrangement links TRBV27 to TRBJ2-2; 16 nucleotides agree with TRBD2. CDR3 size: 19 residues. V trimming: 3 bases; J trimming: 4 bases; junction bases outside the gene matches: 8. CDR1 is MNHEY and CDR2 is SMNVEV in the germline V gene (reference sequence). CDR3 DNA sequence: TGTGCCAGCAGTTTTTACGGGACTAGCGGGAGGGCCGTCACCGGGGAGCTGTTTTTT. Translation: CASSFYGTSGRAVTGELFF.

This clonotype was found a few times. J is TRBJ1-1 and V is TRBV10-3; no firm D call. This CDR3 is 13 amino acids long. V was shortened by 8 bases and J by 6 bases, with 16 bases between the two germline ends. Germline CDR1 is ENHRY and CDR2 is SYGVKD. The CDR3 region has the DNA TGTGCCATCGGAGGGAGCGGGCGCGCTGAAGCTTTCTTT. Protein product: CAIGGSGRAEAFF.

V usage is TRBV25-1 and J usage is TRBJ2-7; D is possibly TRBD1 (5 bases). The germline V gene encodes CDR1 MGHDK and CDR2 SYGVNS. V was trimmed by 3 bases and J by 0 bases, leaving 12 bases between them. This CDR3 has 15 amino acids. CDR3 nucleotides: TGTGCCAGCAGTGACGAAAGGACACTCTCCTACGAGCAGTACTTC. Encoded protein: CASSDERTLSYEQYF.

This clonotype was counted between two and nine times. The chain carries TRBV7-8 and TRBJ2-7; D unclear. Germline loops: CDR1 SGHVS, CDR2 FQNEAQ. Trimming left V 2 bases short and J 0 bases short, with 20 bases between. The CDR3 length is 18 residues. The CDR3 region is CASSLFLGVGESSYEQYF. The CDR3 DNA reads as TGTGCCAGCAGCTTATTCCTTGGCGTGGGCGAGAGCTCCTACGAGCAGTACTTC. Supplemented by reference TRBV7-8 and TRBJ2-7, the full variable domain reads GAGVSQSPRYKVAKRGQDVALRCDPISGHVSLFWYQQALGQGPEFLTYFQNEAQLDKSGLPSDRFFAERPEGSVSTLKIQRTQQEDSAVYLCASSLFLGVGESSYEQYFGPGTRLTVT.